This TCR beta chain was retrieved from a study of blood T cells in healthy people across ages. V lost 6 bases to trimming and J lost 3 bases; unmatched junction nucleotides: 7. The CDR3 contains 15 residues. This clonotype was recorded at least ten times. A second PCR of roughly 7 to 11 cycles used a sample-barcoded 5' primer and a J-beta primer mix. Each cDNA molecule carried a tag from a template-switch adaptor that contained 12 random nucleotides. TCRdb re-analysed the 5' RACE reads in MiXCR, keeping a single row per CDR3 protein. The sample lists approximately 960,000 distinct CDR3 sequences; under 35% were seen once. Peripheral blood samples of 7.5 to 10 milliliters were drawn from each donor. The sample also formed part of further work on T cells of mothers and their children. As reported in that work: Per mother, over 8 million TCR beta CDR3 reads were obtained; per child, about 3 million.

V and J are TRBV12-3 or TRBV12-4 and TRBJ1-5; 8 bases fit TRBD1. This receptor was identified in a woman in her forties in good health. What was sequenced was blood. CDR3 amino acids: CASSLQGGVNQPQHF. The CDR3 DNA sequence: TGTGCCAGCAGCTTACAGGGGGGAGTCAATCAGCCCCAGCATTTT.